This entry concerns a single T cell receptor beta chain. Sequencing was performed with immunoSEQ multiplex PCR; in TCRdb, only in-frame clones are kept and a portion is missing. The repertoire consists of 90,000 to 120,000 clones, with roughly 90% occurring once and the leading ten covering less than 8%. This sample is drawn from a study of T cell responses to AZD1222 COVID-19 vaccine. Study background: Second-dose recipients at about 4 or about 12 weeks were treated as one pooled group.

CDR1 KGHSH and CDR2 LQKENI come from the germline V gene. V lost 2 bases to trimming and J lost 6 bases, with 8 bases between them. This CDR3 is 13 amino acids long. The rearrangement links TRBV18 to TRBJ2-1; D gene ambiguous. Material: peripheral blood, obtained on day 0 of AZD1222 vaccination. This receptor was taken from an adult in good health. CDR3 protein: CASSPTFSNEQFF. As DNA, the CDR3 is TGTGCCAGCTCACCAACCTTCTCCAATGAGCAGTTCTTC.